The 3 T cell receptor beta chains reported below all come from one sample, sequenced in a study of shared T cell receptors in the human thymus (dated by TCRdb to the early 2020s). Preparation of the library involved the immunoSEQ multiplex PCR assay. TCRdb retrieved this table from immuneACCESS and kept in-frame rearrangements only. Not all clones are present; in checked studies, unresolved V genes account for under half, and no reason is known for the remainder. This sample holds more than 550,000 clones; 87% were observed only once. The top ten clones comprise 0.009% to 0.0095% of the sample. The data also belong to a second study, concerning human thymus T cells.

The sequenced sample was thymocytes. The receptors were gathered from a boy in the first two years of life with a congenital heart defect. Donor details come from another sample of the same person, matched by shared clones.

The CDR3 DNA reads as TGCGCCAGCAACAAGGGGAGCGAGCTGGGAGGAGAGACCCAGTACTTC. Its protein product is CASNKGSELGGETQYF. The chain has TRBV4-1 and TRBJ2-5; possible D gene TRBD2, 6 bases. Trimming removed 7 bases from V and 4 bases from J, with 22 bases in between. The CDR3 is 16 amino acids. The V gene's germline CDR1 is MGHRA and CDR2 YSYEKL.

The V and J genes are TRBV9 and TRBJ2-4; 7 bases fit TRBD1. The CDR3 has 18 amino acids. Germline CDR1 and CDR2: SGDLS and YYNGEE. The V and J ends lost 0 bases and 0 bases, in that order; junction bases with no gene match: 9. In DNA, the CDR3 is TGTGCCAGCAGCGTAGACCAGGGGGATCCTATAGCCAAAAACATTCAGTACTTC. The encoded protein is CASSVDQGDPIAKNIQYF.

In nucleotides, the CDR3 is TGTGCCAGCAGTTTCCCCCGGGACAGGGCAGATCAGCCCCAGCATTTT. This encodes CASSFPRDRADQPQHF. The chain recombines TRBV2 with TRBJ1-5, with 9 bases that match TRBD1. The CDR3 extends over 16 amino acids. Germline lookup yields CDR1 SNHLY and CDR2 FYNNEI. J gave up 5 bases and V 5 bases, and 10 bases lay outside the gene matches.